Below, 30 T cell receptor beta chains from the same sample are listed, as sequenced in a study of CD8+ T cells in alopecia areata. Following RNA extraction, reverse transcription yielded cDNA that acted as the sequencing template. Sequencing was performed with immunoSEQ multiplex PCR; in TCRdb, only in-frame clones are kept and a portion is missing. This sample has about 140,000 clones, with roughly four fifths found just once. Indicated treatment: oral pan-JAK inhibitor, 5-10 mg twice daily. The sample in question was CD8+ T cells sorted from blood, obtained at week 4, from a patient treated with tofacitinib. These receptors were taken from a human donor with alopecia areata.

The CDR3 coding sequence is TGTGCCAGCAGTTGGTGGGGGAGCGCAGAAGCTTTCTTT. It specifies CASSWWGSAEAFF. The rearrangement joins TRBV5-4 to TRBJ1-1; a weak D match, TRBD1 (5 bases). The V gene's germline CDR1 is SGHNT and CDR2 YYREEE (reference sequence). Trimming removed 5 bases at V and 8 bases at J, with 16 bases between. The CDR3 runs 13 residues.

The J gene is TRBJ2-2, the V gene TRBV18; 7 bases match TRBD1. Germline CDR1 KGHSH, CDR2 LQKENI. V gave up 4 bases and J gave up 2 bases; unmatched junction bases: 4. The CDR3 has 15 amino acids. The CDR3 here is CASSLRDRNTGELFF. The DNA for the CDR3 is TGTGCCAGCTCACTCCGGGACAGAAACACCGGGGAGCTGTTTTTT.

The V gene is TRBV9, the J gene TRBJ2-5, with D uncertain. V dropped 0 bases and J dropped 0 bases, with 9 bases sitting between them. CDR1 is SGDLS and CDR2 is YYNGEE in the germline V gene. CDR3 size: 15 residues. The CDR3 DNA is TGTGCCAGCAGCGTAGTCGGTCTAGACCAAGAGACCCAGTACTTC. Its translation: CASSVVGLDQETQYF.

The chain links TRBV4-1 to TRBJ2-7; 7 bases are shared with TRBD1. The V and J ends lost 1 base and 2 bases, in that order; junction bases with no gene match: 5. CDR1 is MGHRA, CDR2 YSYEKL, per germline. The CDR3 length is 15 residues. The DNA for the CDR3 is TGCGCCAGCAGCCAAGTGGTCCAGGGGGCCTACGAGCAGTACTTC. Residues: CASSQVVQGAYEQYF.

The chain combines TRBV7-9 with TRBJ2-7, with D perhaps matching TRBD1 (6 bases). The length of the CDR3 is 14 residues. V dropped 5 bases and J dropped 0 bases, with 11 bases sitting between them. From germline, CDR1 is SEHNR and CDR2 FQNEAQ (reference sequence). The CDR3 loop is CASSPTGISYEQYF. The DNA for the CDR3 is TGTGCCAGCAGCCCGACAGGTATCTCCTACGAGCAGTACTTC.

V usage is TRBV30 and J usage is TRBJ2-7; 7 nucleotides align to TRBD2. V was pared by 2 bases and J by 6 bases, with 4 bases of the junction left unmatched. The CDR3 length is 12 residues. Germline V gene sequence: CDR1 GTSNPN, CDR2 SVGIG (reference sequence). The CDR3 region has the DNA TGTGCCTGGAGTCAGTGGGGGGGCGAGCAGTACTTC. It yields the protein CAWSQWGGEQYF.

The chain recombines TRBV4-1 with TRBJ2-1, with 8 bases lining up with TRBD2. Germline V lookup: CDR1 MGHRA, CDR2 YSYEKL. This CDR3 is 16 amino acids long. Losses at the gene ends were 2 bases for V and 10 bases for J; bases not matched to a gene: 13. The CDR3 DNA sequence: TGCGCCAGCAGCCAAATTACTAGCGGTCCCCGACGGGAGCAGTTCTTC. Encoded protein: CASSQITSGPRREQFF.

V gene TRBV19 combines with J gene TRBJ2-1; D possibly corresponds to TRBD2 (7 bases). CDR1 and CDR2 (germline): LNHDA, SQIVND (reference sequence). Trimming cost V 8 bases and J 10 bases, with 24 bases left between them. The CDR3 sequence is 15 residues long. The CDR3 region is CASVMEGGPLGEQFF. The CDR3 region has the DNA TGTGCCAGTGTCATGGAGGGGGGGCCCCTAGGCGAGCAGTTCTTC.

V gene TRBV7-9 combines with J gene TRBJ1-4; D is undetermined. Germline loops: CDR1 SEHNR, CDR2 FQNEAQ (reference sequence). V lost 5 bases to trimming and J lost 0 bases, with 10 bases between them. The CDR3 is 15 residues long. The CDR3 DNA reads TGTGCCAGCAGCCGTGAGCCCTCAACTAATGAAAAACTGTTTTTT. This encodes CASSREPSTNEKLFF. Full variable domain (rest looked up from reference TRBV7-9 and TRBJ1-4): DTGVSQNPRHKITKRGQNVTFRCDPISEHNRLYWYRQTLGQGPEFLTYFQNEAQLEKSRLLSDRFSAERPKGSFSTLEIQRTEQGDSAMYLCASSREPSTNEKLFFGSGTQLSVL.

The chain couples TRBV13 to TRBJ2-7, with D possibly being TRBD2 (5 bases). The CDR3 length is 12 residues. V was shortened by 5 bases and J by 3 bases, with 8 bases between the two germline ends. The germline gives CDR1 PRHDT, CDR2 FYEKMQ (reference sequence). This CDR3 is CASSPRGYEQYF. The CDR3 nucleotides are TGTGCCAGCAGCCCACGGGGCTACGAGCAGTACTTC. The full variable domain, its missing parts supplied by reference TRBV13 and TRBJ2-7, is AAGVIQSPRHLIKEKRETATLKCYPIPRHDTVYWYQQGPGQDPQFLISFYEKMQSDKGSIPDRFSAQQFSDYHSELNMSSLELGDSALYFCASSPRGYEQYFGPGTRLTVT.

The chain employs TRBV2 and TRBJ2-5; TRBD2 matches at 7 bases. Trimming took 6 bases from V and 2 from J; bases not matched to a gene: 9. CDR1 is SNHLY and CDR2 is FYNNEI in the germline V gene. CDR3 size: 15 residues. The CDR3 protein is CASSGGTKRQETQYF. In nucleotides, the CDR3 is TGTGCCAGCAGCGGCGGGACTAAGAGGCAAGAGACCCAGTACTTC. Combining the CDR3 with reference TRBV2 and TRBJ2-5 gives the whole variable domain EPEVTQTPSHQVTQMGQEVILRCVPISNHLYFYWYRQILGQKVEFLVSFYNNEISEKSEIFDDQFSVERPDGSNFTLKIRSTKLEDSAMYFCASSGGTKRQETQYFGPGTRLLVL.

J is TRBJ2-7 and V is TRBV4-1, with D hard to call. Trimming took 1 base from V and 3 from J, leaving 4 bases between them. Germline V lookup: CDR1 MGHRA, CDR2 YSYEKL. The CDR3 is made up of 12 amino acids. The CDR3 coding sequence is TGCGCCAGCAGCCAAGGGAGCTACGAGCAGTACTTC. This encodes CASSQGSYEQYF.

This sequence joins TRBV5-5 and TRBJ1-2; the D gene is possibly TRBD1 (6 bases). The germline V gene encodes CDR1 SGHKS and CDR2 YYEKEE (reference sequence). Trimming removed 4 bases at V and 6 bases at J, with 31 bases between. The CDR3 consists of 19 residues. As DNA, the CDR3 is TGTGCCAGCAGCCCCAGGGGAGGGCAGGCAACCCGCTTGGTGGATGGCTACACCTTC. Its protein product is CASSPRGGQATRLVDGYTF.

The CDR3 bases are TGTGCCACCAGCCTGGACAGGGGGAGCAATCAGCCCCAGCATTTT. It codes for CATSLDRGSNQPQHF. The chain has TRBV15 and TRBJ1-5; 10 nucleotides agree with TRBD1. The CDR3 loop spans 15 amino acids. The germline V gene encodes CDR1 LNHNV and CDR2 YYDKDF (reference sequence). The ends lost 5 bases at V and 1 base at J; junction bases unmatched: 2.

This chain joins TRBV7-3 and TRBJ2-3, with 9 positions matching TRBD2. The CDR3 runs 16 residues. CDR1 is SGHTA, CDR2 FQGTGA, per germline. V dropped 7 bases and J dropped 0; count of bases not matched to a gene: 8. The CDR3 DNA follows: TGTGCCAGCACCGATGGGACTAGCAGGAGCACAGATACGCAGTATTTT. As protein: CASTDGTSRSTDTQYF.

The chain is built from TRBV4-1 and TRBJ2-5, with 12 bases that match TRBD2. V was pared by 5 bases and J by 5 bases, with 9 bases of the junction left unmatched. Germline V gene lookup returns CDR1 MGHRA and CDR2 YSYEKL. The CDR3 consists of 16 residues. For the CDR3, the DNA is TGCGCCAGCAGCTCCGGACTAGCGGGGTTCGGGGAGACCCAGTACTTC. As protein: CASSSGLAGFGETQYF.

V gene TRBV2 combines with J gene TRBJ2-1; tentatively, D is TRBD2 (5 bases). Germline loops: CDR1 SNHLY, CDR2 FYNNEI. Between the trimmed V and J ends, which lost 4 bases and 10 bases, there was a span of 8 bases. The CDR3 sequence is 11 residues long. CDR3 residues: CASSAGLEQFF. The CDR3 DNA is TGTGCCAGCAGTGCGGGGTTAGAGCAGTTCTTC.

J is TRBJ2-7 and V is TRBV7-6; 8 nucleotides line up with TRBD2. Germline CDR1 SGHVS, CDR2 FNYEAQ. Trimming cost V 5 bases and J 1 base; bases outside gene matches: 10. This CDR3 is 16 amino acids long. The CDR3 protein is CASSPRPAGGSYEQYF. CDR3 coding DNA: TGTGCCAGCAGCCCACGTCCGGCGGGGGGTTCCTACGAGCAGTACTTC.

This sequence joins TRBV30 and TRBJ1-6; D ambiguous. The V end was cut by 3 bases, the J end by 1 base, with 7 bases between. Per the germline V gene, CDR1 is GTSNPN and CDR2 is SVGIG (reference sequence). The CDR3 consists of 14 residues. The DNA of the CDR3 is TGTGCCTGGAGCCCTGGTTCCTATAATTCACCCCTCCACTTT. Its protein product is CAWSPGSYNSPLHF.

This clone was counted only a few times. This sequence joins TRBV6-5 and TRBJ2-7, with TRBD1 matching over 9 bases. V lost 6 bases to trimming and J lost 3 bases; unmatched junction nucleotides: 6. CDR3 size: 14 residues. Germline V gives CDR1 MNHEY, CDR2 SVGAGI. CDR3 region: CASSPGQGLYEQYF. Written as DNA, the CDR3 is TGTGCCAGCAGCCCGGGACAGGGTCTCTACGAGCAGTACTTC.

This sequence joins TRBV27 and TRBJ2-7; either TRBD1 or TRBD2 may supply D (5 bases each). Germline loops: CDR1 MNHEY, CDR2 SMNVEV (reference sequence). The V end lost 4 bases, the J end lost 4 bases, and 14 bases lay between the germline ends. The CDR3 extends over 14 amino acids. As DNA, the CDR3 is TGTGCCAGCAGTTCCGGACCCTGGGGGTACGAGCAGTACTTC. Amino acid sequence: CASSSGPWGYEQYF.

The chain carries TRBV7-9 and TRBJ1-6; D unresolved. CDR3 length equals 14 residues. V lost 1 base and J lost 5, with 6 bases in between. Germline CDR1 is SEHNR and CDR2 is FQNEAQ (reference sequence). CDR3 sequence: CASSLEQHNSPLHF. CDR3 DNA sequence: TGTGCCAGCAGCTTAGAACAGCATAATTCACCCCTCCACTTT. Looking up the rest from reference TRBV7-9 and TRBJ1-6 gives the full variable domain: DTGVSQNPRHKITKRGQNVTFRCDPISEHNRLYWYRQTLGQGPEFLTYFQNEAQLEKSRLLSDRFSAERPKGSFSTLEIQRTEQGDSAMYLCASSLEQHNSPLHFGNGTRLTVT.

The rearrangement uses TRBV5-6 and TRBJ2-7, with a tentative D call TRBD1 (6 bases). V lost 4 bases, J lost 3 bases, and 14 bases lay in between. Germline V gene lookup returns CDR1 SGHDT and CDR2 YYEEEE. The CDR3 extends over 14 amino acids. CDR3 amino acids: CASSPGTPFYEQYF. The CDR3 bases are TGTGCCAGCAGCCCCGGGACACCTTTCTACGAGCAGTACTTC.

The genes are TRBV2 and TRBJ1-1; D perhaps matches TRBD1 (5 bases). CDR1 and CDR2 (germline): SNHLY, FYNNEI. Trimming stripped 3 bases from V and 0 bases from J, with 14 bases between. The CDR3 consists of 16 residues. CDR3 residues: CASSDSKGVLNTEAFF. CDR3 DNA: TGTGCCAGCAGTGACTCCAAAGGGGTGTTGAACACTGAAGCTTTCTTT.

The chain is built from TRBV4-1 and TRBJ2-1, with D unresolved. The CDR3 length is 13 residues. Germline CDR1 reads MGHRA; CDR2 reads YSYEKL. Deletions cut 1 base from V and 13 bases from J, with 14 bases between. CDR3 sequence reads: CASSQGDVRPQFF. The DNA for the CDR3 is TGCGCCAGCAGCCAAGGGGATGTGCGACCTCAGTTCTTC.

The V call is TRBV27, the J call TRBJ2-5, with a tentative D call TRBD2 (7 bases). The CDR3 consists of 14 residues. Trimming shortened V by 11 bases and J by 5 bases, and 21 bases separated the two germline ends. The germline CDR1 and CDR2 sequences are MNHEY and SMNVEV (reference sequence). The CDR3 DNA follows: TGTGCCTCGAGAGGGGGGGTCCTCCTGGAGACCCAGTACTTC. Protein sequence: CASRGGVLLETQYF.

Note on this clone: The same CDR3 also results from other DNA sequences found in this sample. The chain uses TRBV7-9 and TRBJ2-7; D call uncertain. The CDR3 sequence is 11 residues long. The V and J ends lost 5 bases and 0 bases respectively, with 2 bases between them. Germline-derived CDR1 and CDR2 are SEHNR and FQNEAQ (reference sequence). CDR3 nucleotides: TGTGCCAGCAGCGCCTCCTACGAGCAGTACTTC. Translating gives CASSASYEQYF.

The CDR3 spells CASSTRGGNTEAFF. Here the CDR3 DNA reads TGTGCCAGCAGCACCAGGGGGGGGAACACTGAAGCTTTCTTT. This sequence joins TRBV5-4 and TRBJ1-1, with 7 bases fitting TRBD1. Per germline, CDR1 SGHNT and CDR2 YYREEE (reference sequence). The CDR3 loop spans 14 amino acids. Trimming cost V 4 bases and J 1 base; bases outside gene matches: 4.

This clone counts as medium-sized (0.01 to 0.1%). The chain combines TRBV5-4 with TRBJ1-4, with 7 bases fitting TRBD1. The CDR3 sequence is 15 residues long. Trimming cost V 5 bases and J 4 bases; bases outside gene matches: 8. Looked up from germline, CDR1 is SGHNT and CDR2 is YYREEE (reference sequence). CDR3 nucleotide sequence: TGTGCCAGCAGTCACTCCGGGACAGTTAATGAAAAACTGTTTTTT. It yields the protein CASSHSGTVNEKLFF.

The chain recombines TRBV7-9 with TRBJ2-1; 9 bases match TRBD1. This CDR3 spans 15 amino acids. V dropped 4 bases and J dropped 6; count of bases not matched to a gene: 7. CDR1 SEHNR and CDR2 FQNEAQ come from the germline V gene (reference sequence). DNA for the CDR3: TGTGCCAGCAGCTCGCGACAGGGGGGCCGCAATGAGCAGTTCTTC. It specifies CASSSRQGGRNEQFF.